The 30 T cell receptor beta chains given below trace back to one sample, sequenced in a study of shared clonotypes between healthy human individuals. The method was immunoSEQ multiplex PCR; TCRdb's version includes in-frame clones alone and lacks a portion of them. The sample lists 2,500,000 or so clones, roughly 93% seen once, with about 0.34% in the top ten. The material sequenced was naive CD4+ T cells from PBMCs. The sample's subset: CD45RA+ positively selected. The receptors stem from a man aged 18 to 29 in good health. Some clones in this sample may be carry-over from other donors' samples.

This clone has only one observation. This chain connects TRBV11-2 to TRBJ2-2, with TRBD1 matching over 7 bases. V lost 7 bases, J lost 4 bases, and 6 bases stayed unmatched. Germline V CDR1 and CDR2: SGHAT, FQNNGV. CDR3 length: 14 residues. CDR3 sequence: CASNYHRGTGELFF. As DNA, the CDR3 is TGTGCCAGCAACTACCACAGGGGCACCGGGGAGCTGTTTTTT.

Here the CDR3 reads CASSLQSQPQHF. The CDR3 region has the DNA TGTGCCAGCAGTTTGCAGTCTCAGCCCCAGCATTTT. The chain carries TRBV28 and TRBJ1-5; D unclear. The V end lost 3 bases, the J end lost 6 bases, and 6 bases lay between the germline ends. The germline V gene has CDR1 MDHEN and CDR2 SYDVKM. The CDR3 is 12 amino acids.

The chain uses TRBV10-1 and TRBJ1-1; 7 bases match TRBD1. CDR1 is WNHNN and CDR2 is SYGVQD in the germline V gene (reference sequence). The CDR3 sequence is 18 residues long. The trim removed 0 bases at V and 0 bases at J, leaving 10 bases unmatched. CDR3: CASSESLTGTAMNTEAFF. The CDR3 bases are TGCGCCAGCAGTGAGTCCCTGACCGGGACAGCCATGAACACTGAAGCTTTCTTT.

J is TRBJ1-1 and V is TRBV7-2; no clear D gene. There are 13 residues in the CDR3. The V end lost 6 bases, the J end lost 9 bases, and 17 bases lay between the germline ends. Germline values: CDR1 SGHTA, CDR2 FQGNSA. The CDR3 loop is CASSSQRQGKAFF. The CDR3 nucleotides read TGTGCCAGCAGTTCACAGAGACAAGGTAAAGCTTTCTTT. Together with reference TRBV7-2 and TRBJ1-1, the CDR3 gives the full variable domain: GAGVSQSPSNKVTEKGKDVELRCDPISGHTALYWYRQSLGQGLEFLIYFQGNSAPDKSGLPSDRFSAERTGGSVSTLTIQRTQQEDSAVYLCASSSQRQGKAFFGQGTRLTVV.

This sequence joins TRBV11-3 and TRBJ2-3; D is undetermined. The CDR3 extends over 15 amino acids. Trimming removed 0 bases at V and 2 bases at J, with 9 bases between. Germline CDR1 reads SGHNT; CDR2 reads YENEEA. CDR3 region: CASSLDPQHTDTQYF. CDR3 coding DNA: TGTGCCAGCAGCTTAGATCCTCAACACACAGATACGCAGTATTTT.

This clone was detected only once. In DNA, the CDR3 is TGTGCCAGCAGAAAAGGGACAGGCCTCACTAATGAAAAACTGTTTTTT. Its translation is CASRKGTGLTNEKLFF. The chain joins TRBV6-6 to TRBJ1-4; 8 bases are shared with TRBD1. V gave up 6 bases and J gave up 2 bases; unmatched junction bases: 8. CDR3 length equals 16 residues. The germline CDR1 and CDR2 sequences are MNHNY and SVGAGI (reference sequence).

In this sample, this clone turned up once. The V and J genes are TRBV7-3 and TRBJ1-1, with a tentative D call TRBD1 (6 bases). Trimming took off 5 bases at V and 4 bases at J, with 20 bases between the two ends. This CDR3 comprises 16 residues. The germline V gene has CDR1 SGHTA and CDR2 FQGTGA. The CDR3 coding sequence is TGTGCCAGCAGCAAGCCTCGGGCAGGGGTGACCACTGAAGCTTTCTTT. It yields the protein CASSKPRAGVTTEAFF.

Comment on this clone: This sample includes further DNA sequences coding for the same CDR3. The CDR3 loop reads CASSFQGSSYNEQFF. The CDR3, as DNA: TGTGCCAGCAGCTTTCAAGGGAGCTCCTACAATGAGCAGTTCTTC. This chain uses TRBV7-3 with TRBJ2-1; a possible D gene is TRBD2 (5 bases). The length of the CDR3 is 15 residues. The V end lost 3 bases, the J end lost 0 bases, and 9 bases lay between the germline ends. CDR1 and CDR2 (germline): SGHTA, FQGTGA. Full variable domain (remainder filled in from reference TRBV7-3 and TRBJ2-1): GAGVSQTPSNKVTEKGKYVELRCDPISGHTALYWYRQSLGQGPEFLIYFQGTGAADDSGLPNDRFFAVRPEGSVSTLKIQRTERGDSAVYLCASSFQGSSYNEQFFGPGTRLTVL.

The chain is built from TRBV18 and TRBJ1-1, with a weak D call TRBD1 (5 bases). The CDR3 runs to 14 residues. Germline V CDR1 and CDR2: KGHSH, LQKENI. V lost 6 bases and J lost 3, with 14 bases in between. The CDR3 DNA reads TGTGCCAGCTCGCTGACATTGGGGGACACTGAAGCTTTCTTT. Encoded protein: CASSLTLGDTEAFF.

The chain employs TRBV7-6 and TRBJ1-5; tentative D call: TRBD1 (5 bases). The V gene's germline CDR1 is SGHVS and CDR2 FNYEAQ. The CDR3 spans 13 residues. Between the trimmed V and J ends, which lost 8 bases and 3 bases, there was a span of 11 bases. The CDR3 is CASSRQINQPQHF. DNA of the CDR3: TGTGCCAGCTCCCGACAGATCAATCAGCCCCAGCATTTT.

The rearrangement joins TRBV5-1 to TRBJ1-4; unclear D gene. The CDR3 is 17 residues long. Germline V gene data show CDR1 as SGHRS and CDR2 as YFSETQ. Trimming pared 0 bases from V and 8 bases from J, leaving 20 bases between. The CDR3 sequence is CASSLGTIPAAREKLFF. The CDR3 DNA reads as TGCGCCAGCAGCTTGGGAACTATACCGGCAGCCCGGGAAAAACTGTTTTTT.

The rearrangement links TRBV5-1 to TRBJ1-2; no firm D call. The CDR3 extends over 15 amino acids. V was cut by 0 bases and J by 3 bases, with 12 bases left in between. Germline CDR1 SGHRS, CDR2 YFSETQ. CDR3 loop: CASSLAGAPDYGYTF. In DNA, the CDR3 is TGCGCCAGCAGCTTGGCCGGCGCTCCCGACTATGGCTACACCTTC.

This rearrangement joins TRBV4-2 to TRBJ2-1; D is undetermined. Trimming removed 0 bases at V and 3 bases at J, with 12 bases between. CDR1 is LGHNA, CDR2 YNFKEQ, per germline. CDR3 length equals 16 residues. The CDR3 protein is CASSQDLRSFYNEQFF. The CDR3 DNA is TGTGCCAGCAGCCAAGATCTTCGAAGCTTCTACAATGAGCAGTTCTTC.

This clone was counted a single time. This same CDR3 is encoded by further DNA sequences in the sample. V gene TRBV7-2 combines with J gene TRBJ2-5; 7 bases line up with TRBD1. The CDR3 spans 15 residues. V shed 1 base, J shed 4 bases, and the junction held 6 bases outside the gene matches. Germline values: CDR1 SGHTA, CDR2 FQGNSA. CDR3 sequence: CASSLGGGAGETQYF. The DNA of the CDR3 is TGTGCCAGCAGCTTAGGAGGGGGCGCGGGAGAGACCCAGTACTTC. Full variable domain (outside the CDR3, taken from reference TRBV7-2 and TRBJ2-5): GAGVSQSPSNKVTEKGKDVELRCDPISGHTALYWYRQSLGQGLEFLIYFQGNSAPDKSGLPSDRFSAERTGGSVSTLTIQRTQQEDSAVYLCASSLGGGAGETQYFGPGTRLLVL.

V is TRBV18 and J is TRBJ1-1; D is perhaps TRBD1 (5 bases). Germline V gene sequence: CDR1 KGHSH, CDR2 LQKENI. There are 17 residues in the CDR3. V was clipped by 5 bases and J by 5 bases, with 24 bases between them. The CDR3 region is CASSYTPAGIRGTEAFF. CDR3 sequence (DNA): TGTGCCAGCTCATACACTCCCGCAGGGATTCGGGGGACTGAAGCTTTCTTT.

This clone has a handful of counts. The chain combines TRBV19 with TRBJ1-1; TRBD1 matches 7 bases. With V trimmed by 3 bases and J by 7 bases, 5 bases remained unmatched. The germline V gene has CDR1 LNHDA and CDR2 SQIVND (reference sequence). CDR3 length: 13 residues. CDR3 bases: TGTGCCAGTAGTATCATGACAGGGCATGAAGCTTTCTTT. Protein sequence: CASSIMTGHEAFF.

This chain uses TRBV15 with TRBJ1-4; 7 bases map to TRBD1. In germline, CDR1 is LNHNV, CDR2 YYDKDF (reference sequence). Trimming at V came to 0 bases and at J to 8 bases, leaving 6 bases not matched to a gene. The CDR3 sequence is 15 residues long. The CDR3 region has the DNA TGTGCCACCAGCAGAGATTTGACAGGGACGGAAAAACTGTTTTTT. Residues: CATSRDLTGTEKLFF.

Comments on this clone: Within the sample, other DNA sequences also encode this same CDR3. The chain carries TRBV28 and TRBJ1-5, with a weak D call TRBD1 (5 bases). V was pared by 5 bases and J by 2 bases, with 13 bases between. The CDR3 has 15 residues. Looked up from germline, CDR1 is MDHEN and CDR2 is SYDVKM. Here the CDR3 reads CASSPGQLGNQPQHF. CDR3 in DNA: TGTGCCAGCAGTCCAGGACAACTTGGCAATCAGCCCCAGCATTTT.

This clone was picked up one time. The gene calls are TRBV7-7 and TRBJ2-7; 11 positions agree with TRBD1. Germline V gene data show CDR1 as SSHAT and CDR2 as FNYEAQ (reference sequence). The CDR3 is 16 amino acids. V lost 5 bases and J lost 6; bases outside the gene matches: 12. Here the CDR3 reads CASSSRTGGVSSEQYF. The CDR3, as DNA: TGTGCCAGCAGCAGCCGGACAGGGGGCGTCTCAAGCGAGCAGTACTTC.

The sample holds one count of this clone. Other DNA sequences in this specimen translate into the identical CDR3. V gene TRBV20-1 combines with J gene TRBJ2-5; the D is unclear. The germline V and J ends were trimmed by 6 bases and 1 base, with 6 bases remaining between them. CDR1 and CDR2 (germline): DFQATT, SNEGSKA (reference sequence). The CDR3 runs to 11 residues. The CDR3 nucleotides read TGCAGTGCCCTTCCCCAAGAGACCCAGTACTTC. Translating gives CSALPQETQYF.

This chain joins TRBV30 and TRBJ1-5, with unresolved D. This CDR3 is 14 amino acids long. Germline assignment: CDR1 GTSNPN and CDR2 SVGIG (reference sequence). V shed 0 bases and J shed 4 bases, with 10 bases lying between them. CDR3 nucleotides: TGTGCCTGGAGTGTATACGCGATAAATCAGCCCCAGCATTTT. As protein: CAWSVYAINQPQHF.

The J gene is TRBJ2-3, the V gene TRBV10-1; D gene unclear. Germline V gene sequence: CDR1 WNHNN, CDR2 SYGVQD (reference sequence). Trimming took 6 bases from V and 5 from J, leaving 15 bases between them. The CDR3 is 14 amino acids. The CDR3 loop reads CASSLTIGQDTQYF. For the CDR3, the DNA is TGCGCCAGCAGCCTGACAATAGGTCAAGATACGCAGTATTTT.

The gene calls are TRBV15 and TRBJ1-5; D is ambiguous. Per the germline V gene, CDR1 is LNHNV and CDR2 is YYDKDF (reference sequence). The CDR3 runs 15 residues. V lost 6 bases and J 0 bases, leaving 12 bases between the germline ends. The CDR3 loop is CATSPPRGSNQPQHF. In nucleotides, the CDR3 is TGTGCCACCAGTCCCCCCCGGGGTAGCAATCAGCCCCAGCATTTT. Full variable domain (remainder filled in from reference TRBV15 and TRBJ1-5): DAMVIQNPRYQVTQFGKPVTLSCSQTLNHNVMYWYQQKSSQAPKLLFHYYDKDFNNEADTPDNFQSRRPNTSFCFLDIRSPGLGDTAMYLCATSPPRGSNQPQHFGDGTRLSIL.

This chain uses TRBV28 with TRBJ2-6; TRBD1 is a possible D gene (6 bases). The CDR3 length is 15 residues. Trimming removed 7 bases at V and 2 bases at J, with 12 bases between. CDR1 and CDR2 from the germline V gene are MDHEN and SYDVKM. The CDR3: CASTDNRAGANVLTF. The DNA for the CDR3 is TGTGCCAGCACCGACAACAGGGCTGGGGCCAACGTCCTGACTTTC.

CDR3 in DNA: TGCGCCAGCAACTATGACAGGGGTTCGAACACCGGGGAGCTGTTTTTT. Translating gives CASNYDRGSNTGELFF. V gene TRBV5-1 combines with J gene TRBJ2-2; 8 bases are a match to TRBD1. The V and J ends lost 6 bases and 0 bases, in that order; junction bases with no gene match: 7. CDR1 SGHRS and CDR2 YFSETQ come from the germline V gene. The CDR3 consists of 16 residues.

CDR3 DNA sequence: TGTGCCAGCGTCGGCAGGGACAACAATGAGCAGTTCTTC. Amino acids: CASVGRDNNEQFF. V and J are TRBV6-1 and TRBJ2-1; D perhaps matches TRBD1 (6 bases). With 8 bases removed from V and 5 bases from J, the gap between germline ends came to 13 bases. CDR3 length equals 13 residues. Germline-derived CDR1 and CDR2 are MNHNS and SASEGT.

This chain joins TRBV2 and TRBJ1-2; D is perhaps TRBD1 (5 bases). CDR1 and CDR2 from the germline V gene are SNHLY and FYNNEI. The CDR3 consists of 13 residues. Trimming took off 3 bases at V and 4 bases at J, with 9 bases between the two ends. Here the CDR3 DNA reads TGTGCCAGCAGTGAGGGGCGTACCTATGGCTACACCTTC. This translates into CASSEGRTYGYTF.

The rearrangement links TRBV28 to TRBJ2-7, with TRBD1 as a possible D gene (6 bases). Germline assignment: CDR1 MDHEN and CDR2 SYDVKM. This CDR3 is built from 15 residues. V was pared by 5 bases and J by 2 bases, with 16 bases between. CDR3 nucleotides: TGTGCCAGCAGTCGAGCAGGGGTTAGGGCCTACGAGCAGTACTTC. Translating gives CASSRAGVRAYEQYF.

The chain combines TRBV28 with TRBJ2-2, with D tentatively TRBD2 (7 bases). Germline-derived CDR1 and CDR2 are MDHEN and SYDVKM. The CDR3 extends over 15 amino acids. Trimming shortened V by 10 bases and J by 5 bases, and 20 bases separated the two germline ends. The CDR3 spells CAILTGEGETGELFF. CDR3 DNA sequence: TGTGCCATATTAACCGGGGAGGGGGAGACCGGGGAGCTGTTTTTT.

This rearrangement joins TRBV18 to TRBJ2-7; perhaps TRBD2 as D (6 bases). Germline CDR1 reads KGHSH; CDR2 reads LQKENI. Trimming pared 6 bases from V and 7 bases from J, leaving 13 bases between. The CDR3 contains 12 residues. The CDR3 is CASSPGGGEQYF. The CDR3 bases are TGTGCCAGCTCCCCCGGCGGAGGGGAGCAGTACTTC.